This TCR beta chain was identified in a study of T-cell reconstitution after alpha-beta-depleted transplantation in children. Preparation of the TCRbeta library was carried out with unique molecular identifiers. TCRdb re-called the PCR reads with MiXCR, one entry per CDR3 protein. The table records almost 250,000 distinct CDR3 sequences, about 25% of them present only once. The CDR3 is made up of 17 amino acids. V was pared by 6 bases and J by 5 bases, with 17 bases of the junction left unmatched. Germline CDR1 DFQATT, CDR2 SNEGSKA (reference sequence). Concerning this clonotype itself: The target antigen is unknown.

General study results and limits: Expanded graft clones numbering several hundred reportedly gave rise to alpha-beta T cells about two months after transplant. Diversity and T-cell counts at one year after transplant derived mostly from new T cells. The high TCRbeta diversity at day 60 in some patients came from surviving recipient T cells and thymic progenitors.

The rearrangement uses TRBV20-1 and TRBJ2-1; 9 nucleotides line up with TRBD2. Source: PBMCs, taken before TCRalphabeta/CD19-depleted stem cell transplant. This clonotype originated in a girl aged 2 to 10 with Fanconi anemia, due to receive a stem cell transplant. CDR3 in DNA: TGCAGTGCCGCCCAATTTAGCGGGGGCCGGGGGGACAATGAGCAGTTCTTC. Translating it yields CSAAQFSGGRGDNEQFF.